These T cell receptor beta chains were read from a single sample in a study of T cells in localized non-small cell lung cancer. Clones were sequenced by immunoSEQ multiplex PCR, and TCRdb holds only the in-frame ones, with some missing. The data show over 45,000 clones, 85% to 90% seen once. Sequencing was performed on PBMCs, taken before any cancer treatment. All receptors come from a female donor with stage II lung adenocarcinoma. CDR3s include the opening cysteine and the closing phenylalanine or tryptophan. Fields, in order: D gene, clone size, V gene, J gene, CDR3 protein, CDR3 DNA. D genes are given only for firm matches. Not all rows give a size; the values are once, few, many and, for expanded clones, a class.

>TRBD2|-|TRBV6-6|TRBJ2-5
CASSYSGGGAEETQYF
TGTGCCAGCAGTTACTCCGGCGGGGGGGCGGAGGAGACCCAGTACTTC
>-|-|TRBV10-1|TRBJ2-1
CASSESGGGFEQFF
TGCGCCAGCAGTGAGTCGGGGGGGGGCTTTGAGCAGTTCTTC
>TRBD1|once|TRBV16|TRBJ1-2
CASSHLTGNYGYTF
TGTGCCAGCAGCCACCTGACAGGGAACTATGGCTACACCTTC
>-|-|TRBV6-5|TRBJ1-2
CASSFRTANYGYTF
TGTGCCAGCAGTTTTCGCACCGCTAACTATGGCTACACCTTC
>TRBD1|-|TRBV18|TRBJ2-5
CASSSTPDREETQYF
TGTGCCAGCTCGTCAACCCCCGACAGGGAAGAGACCCAGTACTTC
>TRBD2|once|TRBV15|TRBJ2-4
CATSSLAGGEAKNIQYF
TGTGCCACCAGCAGTTTAGCGGGGGGGGAAGCCAAAAACATTCAGTACTTC
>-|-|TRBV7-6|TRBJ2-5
CASSINFGLSQETQYF
TGTGCCAGCAGCATAAATTTCGGACTTTCTCAAGAGACCCAGTACTTC
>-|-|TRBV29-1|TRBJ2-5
CSVEEGGRGTQYF
TGCAGCGTTGAAGAGGGGGGAAGAGGGACCCAGTACTTC
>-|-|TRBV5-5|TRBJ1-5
CASSLGLRGNQPQHF
TGTGCCAGCAGCTTGGGCCTCCGTGGCAATCAGCCCCAGCATTTT
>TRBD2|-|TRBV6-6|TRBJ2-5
CASSPSAGGTQYF
TGTGCCAGCAGCCCCTCAGCGGGGGGGACCCAGTACTTC
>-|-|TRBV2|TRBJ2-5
CASSQGGAGTQYF
TGTGCCAGCTCCCAGGGGGGGGCCGGGACCCAGTACTTC
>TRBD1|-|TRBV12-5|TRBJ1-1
CASGPPDRRNTEAFF
TGTGCTAGTGGCCCTCCGGACAGGCGGAACACTGAAGCTTTCTTT
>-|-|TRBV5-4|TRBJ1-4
CASSLSRATNEKLFF
TGTGCCAGCAGCTTATCCCGAGCGACTAATGAAAAACTGTTTTTT
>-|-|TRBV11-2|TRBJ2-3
CASGEDTQYF
TGTGCCAGTGGGGAAGATACGCAGTATTTT
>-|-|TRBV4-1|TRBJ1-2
CASSQEEGPYGYTF
TGCGCCAGCAGCCAAGAGGAGGGGCCCTATGGCTACACCTTC
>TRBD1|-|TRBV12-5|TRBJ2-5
CASGTMTGGQETQYF
TGTGCTAGTGGCACCATGACAGGGGGACAAGAGACCCAGTACTTC
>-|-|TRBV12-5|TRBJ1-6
CASGFGTVNSPLHF
TGTGCTAGTGGTTTCGGGACGGTAAATTCACCCCTCCACTTT
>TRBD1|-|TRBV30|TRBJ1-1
CAGTTGENTEAFF
TGTGCCGGGACAACAGGGGAGAACACTGAAGCTTTCTTT
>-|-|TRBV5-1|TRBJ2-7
CASSFLGDGSYEQYF
TGCGCCAGCAGTTTTTTGGGTGACGGATCCTACGAGCAGTACTTC
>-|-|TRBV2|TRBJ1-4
CASSSQGARGEKLFF
TGTGCCAGCAGTAGCCAGGGTGCTCGCGGGGAAAAACTGTTTTTT
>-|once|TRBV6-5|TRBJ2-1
CASSYNGGPYNEQFF
TGTGCCAGCAGTTACAACGGGGGGCCCTACAATGAGCAGTTCTTC
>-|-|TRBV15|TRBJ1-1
CATSRDSPGEAFF
TGTGCCACCAGCAGAGATAGCCCAGGTGAAGCTTTCTTT
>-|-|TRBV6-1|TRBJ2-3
CASSESGLGVSTDTQYF
TGTGCCAGCAGTGAATCGGGTTTGGGGGTTAGCACAGATACGCAGTATTTT
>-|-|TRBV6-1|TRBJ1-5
CASTSRGSNQPQHF
TGTGCCAGCACCTCCCGTGGGAGCAATCAGCCCCAGCATTTT
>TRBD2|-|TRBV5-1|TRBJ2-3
CASSLLGGGASADTQYF
TGCGCCAGCAGCTTGCTTGGCGGGGGGGCCTCCGCAGATACGCAGTATTTT
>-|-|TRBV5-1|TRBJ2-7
CASSLYLGRTSYEQYF
TGCGCCAGCAGCTTGTACTTGGGCAGAACCTCCTACGAGCAGTACTTC
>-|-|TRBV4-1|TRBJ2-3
CASSQDNVNRLTDTQYF
TGCGCCAGCAGCCAAGATAACGTGAATAGGCTCACAGATACGCAGTATTTT
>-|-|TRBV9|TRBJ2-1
CASSGGTSSSYNEQFF
TGTGCCAGCAGCGGAGGTACCTCGAGCTCCTACAATGAGCAGTTCTTC
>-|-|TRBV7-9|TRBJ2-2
CASSLQGLDTGELFF
TGTGCCAGCAGTCTTCAGGGGCTGGACACCGGGGAGCTGTTTTTT
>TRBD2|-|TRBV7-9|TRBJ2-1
CASSKEIPGLAAEQFF
TGTGCCAGCAGTAAAGAGATTCCGGGACTAGCAGCTGAGCAGTTCTTC
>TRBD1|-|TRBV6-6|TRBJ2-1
CASNPGQSSYNEQFF
TGTGCCAGCAACCCGGGACAGAGCTCCTACAATGAGCAGTTCTTC
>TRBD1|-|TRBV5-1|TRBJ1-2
CASSLEGPGGLYGYTF
TGCGCCAGCAGCTTGGAAGGTCCAGGGGGCCTATATGGCTACACCTTC
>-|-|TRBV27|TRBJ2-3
CASSARLTSDTQYF
TGTGCCAGCAGTGCACGACTAACTTCAGATACGCAGTATTTT
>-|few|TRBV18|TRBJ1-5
CASSRENPQGSNQPQHF
TGTGCCAGCTCCCGGGAAAACCCTCAAGGGAGCAATCAGCCCCAGCATTTT
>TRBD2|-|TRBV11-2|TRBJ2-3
CASSLGASGATDTQYF
TGTGCCAGCAGCTTAGGGGCTAGCGGGGCCACAGATACGCAGTATTTT
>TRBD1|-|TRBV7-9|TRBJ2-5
CASSQGDRGLQETQYF
TGTGCCAGCAGCCAGGGAGACAGGGGGCTCCAAGAGACCCAGTACTTC
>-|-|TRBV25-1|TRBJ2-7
CASSEYRDDYEQYF
TGTGCCAGCAGTGAATACAGGGATGACTACGAGCAGTACTTC
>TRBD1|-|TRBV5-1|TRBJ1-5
CASSTGTGDQPQHF
TGCGCCAGCAGCACCGGGACAGGGGATCAGCCCCAGCATTTT
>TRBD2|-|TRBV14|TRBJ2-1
CASSQFLRIPGGQGNEQFF
TGTGCCAGCAGCCAATTCCTCAGGATACCGGGGGGGCAGGGTAATGAGCAGTTCTTC
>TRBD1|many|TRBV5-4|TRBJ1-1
CASSVWTGWDTEAFF
TGTGCCAGCAGCGTTTGGACAGGGTGGGACACTGAAGCTTTCTTT
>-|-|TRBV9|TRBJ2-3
CASSLGGSSTDTQYF
TGTGCCAGCAGCCTAGGGGGATCTAGCACAGATACGCAGTATTTT
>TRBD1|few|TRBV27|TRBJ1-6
CASSLKTGTGSYNSPLHF
TGTGCCAGCAGTTTAAAGACAGGGACAGGTTCTTATAATTCACCCCTCCACTTT
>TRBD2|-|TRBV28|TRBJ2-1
CASSDSGGPYEQFF
TGTGCCAGCAGCGACAGCGGGGGCCCCTATGAGCAGTTCTTC
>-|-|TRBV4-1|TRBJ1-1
CASSPDGRTSEAFF
TGCGCCAGCAGCCCGGACGGAAGAACCTCTGAAGCTTTCTTT
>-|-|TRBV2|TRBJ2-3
CASRDSFLRDTQYF
TGTGCCAGCAGGGACTCGTTCCTACGGGATACGCAGTATTTT
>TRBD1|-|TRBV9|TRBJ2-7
CASSVEGTASEQYF
TGTGCCAGCAGCGTAGAGGGGACAGCAAGCGAGCAGTACTTC
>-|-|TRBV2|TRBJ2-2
CASRGTKSGELFF
TGTGCCAGCAGGGGGACGAAGTCCGGGGAGCTGTTTTTT
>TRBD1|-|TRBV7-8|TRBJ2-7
CASSLARTGFYEQYF
TGTGCCAGCAGCTTAGCGAGGACAGGGTTTTACGAGCAGTACTTC
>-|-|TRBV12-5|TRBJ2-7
CASGLVRDEQYF
TGTGCTAGTGGTTTGGTTCGGGACGAGCAGTACTTC
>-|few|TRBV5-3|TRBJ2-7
CASSLTGTPYEQYF
TGTGCCAGCAGCTTAACAGGAACCCCTTACGAGCAGTACTTC
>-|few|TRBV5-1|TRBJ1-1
CASSLNRVTGTEAFF
TGCGCCAGCAGCTTGAACAGGGTAACTGGCACTGAAGCTTTCTTT
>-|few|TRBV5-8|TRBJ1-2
CASSLDRDISYTF
TGTGCCAGCAGCCTCGATAGGGATATAAGCTACACCTTC
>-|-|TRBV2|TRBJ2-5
CASSGTAKTQYF
TGTGCCAGCAGTGGGACTGCGAAGACCCAGTACTTC
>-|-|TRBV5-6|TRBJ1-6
CASSLSSGGSPLHF
TGTGCCAGCAGCTTGAGTTCCGGCGGTTCACCCCTCCACTTT
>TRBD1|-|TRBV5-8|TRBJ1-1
CASSSWTGGNTEAFF
TGTGCCAGCAGCTCGTGGACAGGGGGGAACACTGAAGCTTTCTTT
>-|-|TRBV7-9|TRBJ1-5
CASSSSSNQPQHF
TGTGCCAGCAGCTCGTCTAGCAATCAGCCCCAGCATTTT